The next 2 T cell receptor beta chains were all read from a single sample in a study of early T cells in non-severe SARS-CoV-2 infection. Each CDR3 protein gets one entry after TCRdb re-called the 5' RACE reads with MiXCR. The data contain around 88,000 distinct CDR3 sequences, around 14% of them seen just once; the ten biggest clones take up 6.5% to 9%. The specimen was whole blood. Source of these receptors: an adult who was a healthcare worker with PCR-confirmed SARS-CoV-2 infection or an uninfected control (not recorded which).

This sequence joins TRBV4-1 and TRBJ1-1; 7 nucleotides match TRBD1. The V segment lost 6 bases and the J segment 1 base; nucleotides outside the gene matches: 5. Germline V gene data show CDR1 as MGHRA and CDR2 as YSYEKL. The CDR3 is 14 amino acids. CDR3 DNA sequence: TGCGCCAGCAGGACGGACAGGCGGAACACTGAAGCTTTCTTT. The encoded protein is CASRTDRRNTEAFF.

The chain joins TRBV13 to TRBJ2-6; D gene unclear. With 4 bases removed from V and 5 bases from J, the gap between germline ends came to 12 bases. Germline V gene data show CDR1 as PRHDT and CDR2 as FYEKMQ (reference sequence). The CDR3 runs 15 residues. CDR3 region: CASSSDLRRANVLTF. The CDR3 DNA sequence: TGTGCCAGCAGCTCGGATCTTCGTCGGGCCAACGTCCTGACTTTC.